This TCR beta chain was sequenced in a study of OX40 agonist ivuxolimab in advanced cancers. Study observations and caveats: CD8+ T cells (on average) carried more expanded clones than CD4+ T cells. CD4+ and CD8+ blood T cells expanded clonally by week 6 at 0.1 to 3.0 mg/kg.

Method: immunoSEQ multiplex PCR; TCRdb's copy keeps in-frame clones and lacks some. The sample lists 150,000 to 190,000 clones, around 94% seen once, with around 0.31% in the top ten. From germline, CDR1 is SGDLS and CDR2 YYNGEE. The CDR3 loop spans 15 amino acids. With 5 bases removed from V and 2 bases from J, the gap between germline ends came to 13 bases. This clone was seen just once. Its cognate antigen is unknown. This sequence originates from an adult with an advanced solid tumor such as melanoma, head and neck, liver or kidney cancer. The sample here was CD4+ or CD8+ T cells sorted from blood, taken in a trial of the OX40 agonist ivuxolimab. This sequence joins TRBV9 and TRBJ2-2; D might be TRBD1 (6 bases). The CDR3 spells CASRGPGVNTGELFF. DNA for the CDR3: TGTGCCAGCAGGGGGCCAGGGGTTAACACCGGGGAGCTGTTTTTT.